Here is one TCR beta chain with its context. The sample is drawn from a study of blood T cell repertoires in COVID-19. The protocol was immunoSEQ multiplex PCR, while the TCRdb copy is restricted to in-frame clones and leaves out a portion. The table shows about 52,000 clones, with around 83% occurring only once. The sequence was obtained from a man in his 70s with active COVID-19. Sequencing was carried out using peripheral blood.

The CDR3 nucleotides read TGTGCCAGCAGTCCCAGGACAGGGTATGAAAAACTGTTTTTT. It encodes CASSPRTGYEKLFF. The chain has TRBV28 and TRBJ1-4, with 8 bases matching TRBD1. Germline assignment: CDR1 MDHEN and CDR2 SYDVKM. The CDR3 contains 14 residues. The junction had 5 bases not matched to a gene; V was cut back by 5 bases and J by 6 bases.